This T cell receptor (beta chain) emerged from a study of shared clonotypes between healthy human individuals. The germline CDR1 and CDR2 sequences are SGHAT and FQNNGV. The V and J ends lost 0 bases and 5 bases respectively, with 22 bases between them. The CDR3 is 18 amino acids. Every immunoSEQ plate was one replicate of a subset's evenly spread DNA. In the authors' methods: For the immunoSEQ data, sequences were junction-only without quality scores, so filtering differed. Data came from immunoSEQ multiplex PCR; TCRdb stores just in-frame clones and leaves some out. V and J calls and clone size are as listed in that table; D and trimming were resolved from the DNA. Of hundreds of thousands of clones listed, 90% to 98% are singletons. Positively selected for CCR7, the CD45RO-negative cells used as naive CD8 cells excluded terminally differentiated effector memory CD45RA+ cells.

The sequenced sample was naive CD8+ T cells sorted from blood. The chain joins TRBV11-2 to TRBJ2-5; possibly TRBD1 for D (6 bases). This TCR came from a man younger than 45 in good health. CDR3 residues: CASSLEDLSTGRGETQYF. CDR3 nucleotides: TGTGCCAGCAGCTTAGAGGACCTCTCCACAGGGAGAGGTGAGACCCAGTACTTC.